Following are 22 T cell receptor beta chains from one sample sequenced in a study of radiotherapy plus CTLA-4 blockade in lung cancer (dated by TCRdb to the late 2010s). The library came from the immunoSEQ multiplex PCR assay. TCRdb holds this immuneACCESS table with in-frame rearrangements only. Some clones are missing; in checked studies, unresolved V genes explain under half, and the rest has no known cause. The sample yields some 15,000 clones; 72% were counted once. The ten biggest clones cover 50% to 65% of the sample. This sample comprised peripheral blood, obtained from a patient treated with radiotherapy plus ipilimumab. Source of these receptors: a human donor with non-small cell lung cancer whose response to radiotherapy plus ipilimumab could not be evaluated.

The genes are TRBV27 and TRBJ1-5; 12 nucleotides line up with TRBD1. The CDR3 totals 15 residues. CDR1 is MNHEY, CDR2 SMNVEV, per germline (reference sequence). The V segment lost 6 bases and the J segment 6 bases; nucleotides outside the gene matches: 6. The CDR3 loop is CASRPGTGGSQPQHF. CDR3 nucleotides: TGTGCCAGCAGACCCGGGACAGGGGGCAGTCAGCCCCAGCATTTT.

The chain combines TRBV2 with TRBJ2-1; TRBD1 agrees at 8 bases. The CDR3 covers 13 residues. Germline V CDR1 and CDR2: SNHLY, FYNNEI. The V segment lost 6 bases and the J segment 4 bases; nucleotides outside the gene matches: 2. The CDR3 spells CASSGQGYNEQFF. The CDR3 DNA follows: TGTGCCAGCAGCGGACAGGGTTACAATGAGCAGTTCTTC.

The J gene is TRBJ1-6, the V gene TRBV4-3; 12 bases match TRBD1. The CDR3 has 16 residues. The junction had 5 bases not matched to a gene; V was cut back by 1 base and J by 10 bases. CDR1 LGHNA and CDR2 YSLEER come from the germline V gene. Here the CDR3 DNA reads TGCGCCAGCAGCCAAGGGGGACAGGGGGCGTCCTCACCCCTCCACTTT. Amino acids: CASSQGGQGASSPLHF.

V usage is TRBV9 and J usage is TRBJ2-5; no definite D call. This CDR3 comprises 16 residues. Germline V gives CDR1 SGDLS, CDR2 YYNGEE. V shed 0 bases and J shed 0 bases, with 12 bases lying between them. CDR3 coding DNA: TGTGCCAGCAGCGTAGCTCCCTTGGCCAACCAAGAGACCCAGTACTTC. Protein: CASSVAPLANQETQYF.

The rearrangement links TRBV29-1 to TRBJ1-2; D not resolved. V dropped 4 bases and J dropped 4 bases, with 7 bases sitting between them. CDR1 is SQVTM, CDR2 ANQGSEA, per germline. The CDR3 length is 11 residues. CDR3 sequence: CSVAPGYGYTF. CDR3 nucleotide sequence: TGCAGCGTTGCCCCAGGCTATGGCTACACCTTC.

This clone has only a few counts. The genes are TRBV7-6 and TRBJ1-1, with TRBD1 identical over 7 bases. The CDR3 is made up of 14 amino acids. After removal of 4 bases from V and 8 bases from J, the junction contained 10 bases not matched to a gene. Germline-derived CDR1 and CDR2 are SGHVS and FNYEAQ. The CDR3 DNA follows: TGTGCCAGCAGCTCTGGGGAGCAGGGGGACGAAGCTTTCTTT. Translating gives CASSSGEQGDEAFF.

The chain recombines TRBV13 with TRBJ1-1; a possible D gene is TRBD1 (5 bases). The CDR3 sequence is 16 residues long. The V end lost 8 bases, the J end lost 1 base, and 20 bases lay between the germline ends. Germline V CDR1 and CDR2: PRHDT, FYEKMQ (reference sequence). CDR3 in DNA: TGTGCCAGCCAGCACGGGGGTGGACGGGGGAACACTGAAGCTTTCTTT. This codes for CASQHGGGRGNTEAFF.

V gene TRBV7-2 combines with J gene TRBJ1-2; 8 nucleotides align to TRBD1. The germline V gene encodes CDR1 SGHTA and CDR2 FQGNSA. V trimming: 1 base; J trimming: 8 bases; junction bases outside the gene matches: 6. This CDR3 has 14 amino acids. The CDR3 reads CASSLGQGIGGYTF. CDR3 bases: TGTGCCAGCAGCTTAGGACAGGGGATAGGGGGCTACACCTTC. The full variable domain, with the rest looked up from reference TRBV7-2 and TRBJ1-2, is GAGVSQSPSNKVTEKGKDVELRCDPISGHTALYWYRQSLGQGLEFLIYFQGNSAPDKSGLPSDRFSAERTGGSVSTLTIQRTQQEDSAVYLCASSLGQGIGGYTFGSGTRLTVV.

This clone appeared a few times. V gene TRBV7-2 combines with J gene TRBJ1-5, with D uncertain. Germline lookup yields CDR1 SGHTA and CDR2 FQGNSA. There are 12 residues in the CDR3. V dropped 5 bases and J dropped 8 bases, with 10 bases sitting between them. Here the CDR3 reads CASSRRREPQHF. CDR3 in DNA: TGTGCCAGCAGCCGGAGGAGGGAGCCCCAGCATTTT.

V and J are TRBV27 and TRBJ1-1, with unresolved D. The CDR3 consists of 16 residues. The germline V gene has CDR1 MNHEY and CDR2 SMNVEV (reference sequence). The V and J ends lost 3 bases and 0 bases respectively, with 14 bases between them. CDR3 residues: CASSFFRGTVNTEAFF. As DNA, the CDR3 is TGTGCCAGCAGTTTTTTTAGAGGTACGGTGAACACTGAAGCTTTCTTT.

This clone was detected only once. The chain uses TRBV4-3 and TRBJ1-4, with 8 bases that match TRBD1. CDR1 is LGHNA and CDR2 is YSLEER in the germline V gene. The V gene end was trimmed by 1 base and the J gene end by 8 bases; junction bases not matched to a gene: 12. This CDR3 region has 17 residues. This CDR3 is CASSQGNFRDRWEKLFF. The CDR3 nucleotides read TGCGCCAGCAGCCAAGGCAATTTCCGGGACAGGTGGGAAAAACTGTTTTTT.

In this sample, this clone turned up a few times. This rearrangement joins TRBV6-1 to TRBJ1-4; D remains ambiguous. CDR3 size: 15 residues. The V end was cut by 7 bases, the J end by 1 base, with 13 bases between. The V gene's germline CDR1 is MNHNS and CDR2 SASEGT. The CDR3 is CASTPNLGTNEKLFF. The CDR3 coding sequence is TGTGCCAGCACCCCTAATCTCGGAACTAATGAAAAACTGTTTTTT.

This clone appeared a few times. The V call is TRBV15, the J call TRBJ2-1; weak D call: TRBD2 (6 bases). The CDR3 runs to 13 residues. Trimming took off 9 bases at V and 2 bases at J, with 11 bases between the two ends. The germline V gene has CDR1 LNHNV and CDR2 YYDKDF (reference sequence). The CDR3 coding sequence is TGTGCCACGGGGGGTACAACCTACAATGAGCAGTTCTTC. This translates into CATGGTTYNEQFF.

This clone was picked up a small number of times. The gene calls are TRBV6-1 and TRBJ2-2, with 11 bases lining up with TRBD1. The germline V gene encodes CDR1 MNHNS and CDR2 SASEGT. The trim removed 8 bases at V and 5 bases at J, leaving 4 bases unmatched. The CDR3 extends over 14 amino acids. The CDR3 nucleotides are TGTGCCAGCCTGGGACAGGGGGAGACCGGGGAGCTGTTTTTT. Its protein is CASLGQGETGELFF.

About this clone: The junction differs from germline at one of its ends, possibly a read error. The chain employs TRBV30 and TRBJ2-1, with D possibly TRBD1 on 6 matching bases. This CDR3 comprises 12 residues. Germline V gene lookup returns CDR1 GTSNPN and CDR2 SVGIG (reference sequence). The DNA for the CDR3 is TGTGCCTGGAGAACAGGGTACACTGAGCAGTTCTTC. It codes for CAWRTGYTEQFF.

This clone was counted a single time. The rearrangement links TRBV5-1 to TRBJ1-1; no clear D gene. From germline, CDR1 is SGHRS and CDR2 YFSETQ. The ends were cut back, 0 bases at V and 1 base at J, with 7 bases in the middle. This CDR3 comprises 14 residues. The CDR3 nucleotides are TGCGCCAGCAGCTTGGTAGCGGAGAACACTGAAGCTTTCTTT. Translated: CASSLVAENTEAFF. The full variable domain, with the rest looked up from reference TRBV5-1 and TRBJ1-1, is KAGVTQTPRYLIKTRGQQVTLSCSPISGHRSVSWYQQTPGQGLQFLFEYFSETQRNKGNFPGRFSGRQFSNSRSEMNVSTLELGDSALYLCASSLVAENTEAFFGQGTRLTVV.

The V gene is TRBV20-1, the J gene TRBJ1-2; D call uncertain. Trimming removed 1 base at V and 10 bases at J, with 10 bases between. The length of the CDR3 is 11 residues. The germline V gene has CDR1 DFQATT and CDR2 SNEGSKA (reference sequence). Written as DNA, the CDR3 is TGCAGTGCTAGAGTACGGGGAGACTACACCTTC. Its protein is CSARVRGDYTF.

This clone was seen just once. The chain uses TRBV2 and TRBJ1-2, with D hard to call. This CDR3 is 12 amino acids long. CDR1 is SNHLY, CDR2 FYNNEI, per germline. Between the trimmed V and J ends, which lost 2 bases and 2 bases, there was a span of 3 bases. The CDR3: CASSERNYGYTF. The CDR3 bases are TGTGCCAGCAGTGAACGGAACTATGGCTACACCTTC.

The table lists this clone with a count of one. The rearrangement links TRBV5-4 to TRBJ2-3; 10 nucleotides align to TRBD2. The CDR3 is 17 residues long. The ends lost 6 bases at V and 1 base at J; junction bases unmatched: 11. Germline V CDR1 and CDR2: SGHNT, YYREEE (reference sequence). DNA for the CDR3: TGTGCCAGCACCCTTCGGAGCGGGGGGGCCGGCACAGATACGCAGTATTTT. Translated: CASTLRSGGAGTDTQYF. Filled out from reference TRBV5-4 and TRBJ2-3, the complete variable domain reads ETGVTQSPTHLIKTRGQQVTLRCSSQSGHNTVSWYQQALGQGPQFIFQYYREEENGRGNFPPRFSGLQFPNYSSELNVNALELDDSALYLCASTLRSGGAGTDTQYFGPGTRLTVL.

V and J are TRBV9 and TRBJ2-1, with 7 positions matching TRBD2. After removal of 0 bases from V and 0 bases from J, the junction contained 12 bases not matched to a gene. Germline V gives CDR1 SGDLS, CDR2 YYNGEE. CDR3 length equals 19 residues. The DNA of the CDR3 is TGTGCCAGCAGCGTAGAGGGCGGGGGAGGATCCAGCTCCTACAATGAGCAGTTCTTC. This codes for CASSVEGGGGSSSYNEQFF.

V gene TRBV18 combines with J gene TRBJ1-6, with D perhaps TRBD1 (6 bases). V dropped 4 bases and J dropped 7 bases, with 14 bases sitting between them. Germline-derived CDR1 and CDR2 are KGHSH and LQKENI. The CDR3 spans 15 residues. The CDR3 DNA is TGTGCCAGCTCACTCAGGGACAATGGGAATTCACCCCTCCACTTT. Its translation is CASSLRDNGNSPLHF.

In DNA, the CDR3 is TGTGCCTGGAGTGGACGCCGGGACAGGGGGTTTGAGCAGTTCTTC. It translates to CAWSGRRDRGFEQFF. The chain uses TRBV30 and TRBJ2-1, with 11 bases that match TRBD1. V lost 1 base to trimming and J lost 9 bases; unmatched junction nucleotides: 8. Germline V gene lookup returns CDR1 GTSNPN and CDR2 SVGIG (reference sequence). This CDR3 has 15 amino acids.